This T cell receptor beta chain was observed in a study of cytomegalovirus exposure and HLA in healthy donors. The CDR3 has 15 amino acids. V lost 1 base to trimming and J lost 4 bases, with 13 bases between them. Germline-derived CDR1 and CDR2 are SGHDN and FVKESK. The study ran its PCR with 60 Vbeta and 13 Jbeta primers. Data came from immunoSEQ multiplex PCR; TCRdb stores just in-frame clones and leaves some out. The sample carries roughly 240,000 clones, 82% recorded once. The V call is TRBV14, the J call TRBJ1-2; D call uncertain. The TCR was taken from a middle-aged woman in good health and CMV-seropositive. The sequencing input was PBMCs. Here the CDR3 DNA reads TGTGCCAGCAGCCAAGGGCCAGGTATAACCTATGGCTACACCTTC. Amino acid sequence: CASSQGPGITYGYTF. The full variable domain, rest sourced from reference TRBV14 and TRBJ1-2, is EAGVTQFPSHSVIEKGQTVTLRCDPISGHDNLYWYRRVMGKEIKFLLHFVKESKQDESGMPNNRFLAERTGGTYSTLKVQPAELEDSGVYFCASSQGPGITYGYTFGSGTRLTVV.